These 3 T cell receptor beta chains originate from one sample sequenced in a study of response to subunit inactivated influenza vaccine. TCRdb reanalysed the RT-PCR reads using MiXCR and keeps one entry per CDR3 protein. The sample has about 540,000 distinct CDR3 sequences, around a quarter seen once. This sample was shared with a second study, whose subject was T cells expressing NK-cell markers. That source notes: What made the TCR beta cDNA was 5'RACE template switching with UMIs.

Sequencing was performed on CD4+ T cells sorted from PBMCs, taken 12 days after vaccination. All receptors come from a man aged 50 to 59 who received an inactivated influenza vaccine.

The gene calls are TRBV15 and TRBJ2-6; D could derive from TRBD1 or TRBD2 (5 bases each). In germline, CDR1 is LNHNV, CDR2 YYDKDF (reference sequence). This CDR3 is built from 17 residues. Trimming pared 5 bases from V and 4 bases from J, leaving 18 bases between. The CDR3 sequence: CATSGARDLAGANVLTF. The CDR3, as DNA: TGTGCCACCAGCGGCGCCAGGGACCTCGCCGGGGCCAACGTCCTGACTTTC.

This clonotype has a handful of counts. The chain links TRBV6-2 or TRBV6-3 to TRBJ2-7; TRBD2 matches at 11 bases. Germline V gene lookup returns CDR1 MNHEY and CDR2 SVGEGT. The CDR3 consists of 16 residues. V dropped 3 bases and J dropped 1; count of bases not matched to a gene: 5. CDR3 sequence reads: CASSYVAGGISYEQYF. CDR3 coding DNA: TGTGCCAGCAGTTATGTAGCGGGAGGGATTTCCTACGAGCAGTACTTC.

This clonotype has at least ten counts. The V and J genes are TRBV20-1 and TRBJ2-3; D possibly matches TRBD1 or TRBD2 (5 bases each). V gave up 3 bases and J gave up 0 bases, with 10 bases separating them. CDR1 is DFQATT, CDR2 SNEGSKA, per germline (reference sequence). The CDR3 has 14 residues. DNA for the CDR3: TGCAGTGCTAGGAGGGGCGGGAGCACAGATACGCAGTATTTT. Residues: CSARRGGSTDTQYF.